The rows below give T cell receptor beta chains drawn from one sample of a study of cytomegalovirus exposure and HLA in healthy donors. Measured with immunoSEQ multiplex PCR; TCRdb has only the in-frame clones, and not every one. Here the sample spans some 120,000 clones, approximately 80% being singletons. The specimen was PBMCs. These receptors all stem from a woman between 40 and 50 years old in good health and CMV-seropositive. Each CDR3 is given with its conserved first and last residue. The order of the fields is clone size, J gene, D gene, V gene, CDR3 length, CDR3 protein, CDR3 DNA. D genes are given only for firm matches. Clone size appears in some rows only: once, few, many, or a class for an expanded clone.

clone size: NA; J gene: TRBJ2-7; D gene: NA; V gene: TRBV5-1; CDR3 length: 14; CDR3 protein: CASKPQGSSYEQYF; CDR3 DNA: TGCGCCAGCAAACCCCAGGGGAGCTCCTACGAGCAGTACTTC
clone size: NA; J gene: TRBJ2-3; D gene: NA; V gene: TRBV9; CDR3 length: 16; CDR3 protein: CASSVGPGSGTDTQYF; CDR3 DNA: TGTGCCAGCAGCGTAGGCCCCGGTAGCGGCACAGATACGCAGTATTTT
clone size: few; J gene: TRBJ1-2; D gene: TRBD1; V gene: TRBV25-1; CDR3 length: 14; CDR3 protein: CASSAGQVDYGYTF; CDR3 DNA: TGTGCCAGCAGTGCGGGACAGGTGGACTATGGCTACACCTTC
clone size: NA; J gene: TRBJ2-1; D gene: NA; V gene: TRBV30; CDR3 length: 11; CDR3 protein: CAWSVLNEQFF; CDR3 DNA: TGTGCCTGGAGTGTCCTCAATGAGCAGTTCTTC
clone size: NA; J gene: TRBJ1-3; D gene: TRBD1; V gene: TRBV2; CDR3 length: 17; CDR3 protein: CASSGREGGWSGNTIYF; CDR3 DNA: TGTGCCAGCAGTGGAAGGGAAGGGGGCTGGAGTGGAAACACCATATATTTT
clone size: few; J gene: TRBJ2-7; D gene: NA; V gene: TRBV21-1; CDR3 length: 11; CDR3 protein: CASNQGHEQYF; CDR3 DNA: TGTGCCAGCAACCAGGGCCACGAGCAGTACTTC
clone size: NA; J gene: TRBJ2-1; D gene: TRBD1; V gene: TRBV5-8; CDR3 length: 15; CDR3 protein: CASFSGGTGMNEQFF; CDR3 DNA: TGTGCCAGCTTTTCCGGGGGGACAGGGATGAATGAGCAGTTCTTC
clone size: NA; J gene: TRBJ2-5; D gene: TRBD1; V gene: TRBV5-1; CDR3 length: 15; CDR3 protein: CASSLGDRAEETQYF; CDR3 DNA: TGCGCCAGCAGCTTGGGGGACAGGGCAGAGGAGACCCAGTACTTC
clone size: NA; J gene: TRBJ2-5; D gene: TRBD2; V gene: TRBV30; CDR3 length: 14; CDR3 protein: CAWRQLAVQETQYF; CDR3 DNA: TGTGCCTGGAGGCAACTAGCGGTCCAAGAGACCCAGTACTTC
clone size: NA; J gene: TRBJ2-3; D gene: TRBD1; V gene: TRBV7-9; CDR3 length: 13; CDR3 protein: CASSSGQGNTQYF; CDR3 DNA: TGTGCCAGCAGTTCGGGACAGGGAAATACGCAGTATTTT
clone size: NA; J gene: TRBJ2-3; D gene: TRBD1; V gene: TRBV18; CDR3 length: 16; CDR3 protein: CASSPGLQGATDTQYF; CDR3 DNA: TGTGCCAGCTCACCAGGCCTACAGGGGGCCACAGATACGCAGTATTTT
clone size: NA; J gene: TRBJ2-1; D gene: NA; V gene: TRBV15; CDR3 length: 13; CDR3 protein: CATSSNGGRKQFF; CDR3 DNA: TGTGCCACCAGCAGTAACGGAGGAAGGAAGCAGTTCTTC
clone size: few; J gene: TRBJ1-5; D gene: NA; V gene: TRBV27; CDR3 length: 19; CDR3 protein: CASSFLTAATRINNQPQHF; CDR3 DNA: TGTGCCAGCAGTTTTCTGACAGCAGCAACCAGGATTAACAATCAGCCCCAGCATTTT
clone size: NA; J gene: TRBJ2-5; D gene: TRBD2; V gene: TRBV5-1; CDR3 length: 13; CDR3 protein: CASSFRGGETQYF; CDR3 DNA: TGCGCCAGCAGCTTCCGCGGGGGAGAGACCCAGTACTTC
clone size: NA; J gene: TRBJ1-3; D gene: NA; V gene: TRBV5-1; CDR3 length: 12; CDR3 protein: CASSSTGNTIYF; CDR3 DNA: TGCGCCAGCAGCTCGACAGGAAACACCATATATTTT
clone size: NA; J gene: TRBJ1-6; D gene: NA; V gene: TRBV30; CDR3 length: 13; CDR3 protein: CAWSKTGDSPLHF; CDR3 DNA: TGTGCCTGGAGCAAAACCGGGGATTCACCCCTCCACTTT
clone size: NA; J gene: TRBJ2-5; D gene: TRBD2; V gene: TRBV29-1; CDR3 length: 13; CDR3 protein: CSVGREVRETQYF; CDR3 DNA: TGCAGCGTTGGGCGGGAGGTGAGAGAGACCCAGTACTTC
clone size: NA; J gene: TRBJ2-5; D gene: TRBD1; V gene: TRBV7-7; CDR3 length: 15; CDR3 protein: CASSQGQGRQETQYF; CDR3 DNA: TGTGCCAGCAGCCAAGGACAGGGAAGACAAGAGACCCAGTACTTC
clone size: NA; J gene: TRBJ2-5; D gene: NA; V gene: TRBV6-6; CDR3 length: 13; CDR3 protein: CASSYFNQETQYF; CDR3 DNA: TGTGCCAGCAGTTACTTCAACCAAGAGACCCAGTACTTC
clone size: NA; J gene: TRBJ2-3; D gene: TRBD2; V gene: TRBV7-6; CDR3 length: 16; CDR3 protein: CASSLGGSGRTDTQYF; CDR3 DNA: TGTGCCAGCAGCTTAGGGGGTAGCGGGAGAACAGATACGCAGTATTTT
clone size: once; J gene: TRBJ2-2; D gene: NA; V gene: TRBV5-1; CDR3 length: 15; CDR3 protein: CASRSGAKQTGELFF; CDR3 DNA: TGCGCCAGCAGATCAGGGGCCAAACAGACCGGGGAGCTGTTTTTT
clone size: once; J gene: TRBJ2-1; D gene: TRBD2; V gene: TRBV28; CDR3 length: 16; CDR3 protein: CASEGTSGRTYNEQFF; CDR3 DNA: TGTGCCAGCGAGGGGACTAGCGGGAGGACCTACAATGAGCAGTTCTTC
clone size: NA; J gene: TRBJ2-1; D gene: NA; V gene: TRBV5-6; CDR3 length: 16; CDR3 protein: CASSLGSAGSYNEQFF; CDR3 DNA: TGTGCCAGCAGCTTGGGTTCCGCGGGGTCCTACAATGAGCAGTTCTTC
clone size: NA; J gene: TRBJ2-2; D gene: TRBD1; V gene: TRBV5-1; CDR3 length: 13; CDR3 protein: CASSQTGDGELFF; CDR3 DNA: TGCGCCAGCAGCCAGACAGGGGACGGGGAGCTGTTTTTT
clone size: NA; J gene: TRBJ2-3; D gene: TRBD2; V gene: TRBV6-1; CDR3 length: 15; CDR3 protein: CASISVAGDRDTQYF; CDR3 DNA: TGTGCCAGCATATCGGTAGCGGGAGATCGGGATACGCAGTATTTT